The T cell receptor beta chain under discussion was sequenced for a study of human T cells and chemical hapten exposure. For the study at large: Each patch test put 0.01% DPC on the upper back, and results were read at 6 days. There were per-sample TCR yield variations, arising mainly from small pooled library volume differences.

Trimming removed 3 bases from V and 0 bases from J, with 27 bases in between. Germline loops: CDR1 MDHEN, CDR2 SYDVKM. CDR3 length: 21 residues. TCRdb ran MiXCR on the RACE reads and lists one entry per CDR3 protein. Of 40,000 to 60,000 distinct CDR3 sequences listed, about 10% are singletons. Time point defined: patch test 1, 2 weeks after DPC sensitization. As for treatment: therapeutic diphenylcyclopropenone sensitization with weekly scalp DPC. In its sample, this clonotype was seen many times. The chain joins TRBV28 to TRBJ1-5; D may be TRBD1 (6 bases). The receptor was isolated from a woman between 50 and 59 years old with alopecia areata. Some clones in this sample may be carry-over from other donors' samples. This material consisted of whole blood, taken in connection with sensitization to the hapten diphenylcyclopropenone (DPC). The CDR3 is CASSFPRGFETGPYSNQPQHF. The CDR3 DNA reads TGTGCCAGCAGTTTTCCGCGGGGATTTGAAACAGGGCCTTATAGCAATCAGCCCCAGCATTTT.